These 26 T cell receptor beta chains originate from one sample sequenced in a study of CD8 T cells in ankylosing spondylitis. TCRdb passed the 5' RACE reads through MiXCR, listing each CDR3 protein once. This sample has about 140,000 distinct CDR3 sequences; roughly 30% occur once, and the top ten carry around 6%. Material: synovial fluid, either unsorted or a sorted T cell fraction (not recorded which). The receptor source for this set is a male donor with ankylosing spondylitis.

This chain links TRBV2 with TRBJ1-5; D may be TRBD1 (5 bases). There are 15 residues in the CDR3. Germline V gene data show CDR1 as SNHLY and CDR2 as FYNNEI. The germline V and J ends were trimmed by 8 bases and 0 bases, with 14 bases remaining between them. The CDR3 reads CASGNGGVSNQPQHF. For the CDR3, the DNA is TGTGCCAGCGGGAACGGGGGAGTTAGCAATCAGCCCCAGCATTTT.

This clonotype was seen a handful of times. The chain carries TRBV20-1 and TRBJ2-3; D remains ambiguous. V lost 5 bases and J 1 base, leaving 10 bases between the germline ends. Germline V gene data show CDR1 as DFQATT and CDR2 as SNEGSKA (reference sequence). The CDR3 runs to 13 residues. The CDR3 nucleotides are TGCAGTGCTCTGTCGCCCGGCACAGATACGCAGTATTTT. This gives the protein CSALSPGTDTQYF.

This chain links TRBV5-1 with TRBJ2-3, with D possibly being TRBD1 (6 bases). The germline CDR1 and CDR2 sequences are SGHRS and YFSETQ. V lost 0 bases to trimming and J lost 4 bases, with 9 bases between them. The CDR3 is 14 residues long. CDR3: CASSLGTVADTQYF. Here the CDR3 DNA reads TGCGCCAGCAGCTTGGGGACAGTCGCAGATACGCAGTATTTT.

CDR3 in amino acids: CASSFDSHYGYTF. CDR3 bases: TGTGCCAGCAGTTTCGACAGTCACTATGGCTACACCTTC. V gene TRBV28 combines with J gene TRBJ1-2; a weak D match, TRBD1 (5 bases). Germline V gene sequence: CDR1 MDHEN, CDR2 SYDVKM. The CDR3 length is 13 residues. V was shortened by 3 bases and J by 3 bases, with 8 bases between the two germline ends.

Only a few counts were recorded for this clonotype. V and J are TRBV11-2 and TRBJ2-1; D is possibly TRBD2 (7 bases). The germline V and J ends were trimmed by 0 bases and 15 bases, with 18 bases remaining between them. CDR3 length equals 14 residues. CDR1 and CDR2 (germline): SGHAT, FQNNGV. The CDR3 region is CASSLDSGGGGAFF. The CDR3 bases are TGTGCCAGCAGCTTAGATAGTGGGGGCGGGGGCGCGTTCTTC.

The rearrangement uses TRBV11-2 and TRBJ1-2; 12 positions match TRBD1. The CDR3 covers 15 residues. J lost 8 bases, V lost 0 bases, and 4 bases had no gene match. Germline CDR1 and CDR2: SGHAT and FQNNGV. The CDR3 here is CASSLDGGQGAGYTF. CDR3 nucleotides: TGTGCCAGCAGCTTAGACGGGGGACAGGGGGCCGGCTACACCTTC.

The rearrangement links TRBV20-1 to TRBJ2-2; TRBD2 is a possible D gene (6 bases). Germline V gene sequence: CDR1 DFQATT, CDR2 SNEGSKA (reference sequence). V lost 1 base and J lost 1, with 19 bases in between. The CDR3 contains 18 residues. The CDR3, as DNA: TGCAGTGCTAGAGGGGGCCCCGGAGTAGCGGTGAACACCGGGGAGCTGTTTTTT. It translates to CSARGGPGVAVNTGELFF.

The CDR3 reads CASSFGLAGKHFYSETQYF. CDR3 in DNA: TGTGCCAGCAGCTTCGGACTAGCGGGGAAGCATTTTTATTCGGAGACCCAGTACTTC. The V gene is TRBV7-3, the J gene TRBJ2-5; 12 nucleotides match TRBD2. The CDR3 is 19 amino acids. The V segment lost 3 bases and the J segment 5 bases; nucleotides outside the gene matches: 16. The germline gives CDR1 SGHTA, CDR2 FQGTGA.

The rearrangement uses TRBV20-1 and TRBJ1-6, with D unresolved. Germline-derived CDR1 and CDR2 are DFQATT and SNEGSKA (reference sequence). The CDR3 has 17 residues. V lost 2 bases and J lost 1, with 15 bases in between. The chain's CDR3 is CSARPYGWGSYNSPLHF. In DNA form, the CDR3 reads TGCAGTGCTAGACCCTACGGGTGGGGTTCCTATAATTCACCCCTCCACTTT.

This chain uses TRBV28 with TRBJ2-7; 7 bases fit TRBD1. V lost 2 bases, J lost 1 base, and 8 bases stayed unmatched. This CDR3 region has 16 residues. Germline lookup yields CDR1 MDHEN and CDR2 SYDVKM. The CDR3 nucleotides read TGTGCCAGCAGTTTAATCCGGGACAGCCCTTCCTACGAGCAGTACTTC. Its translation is CASSLIRDSPSYEQYF. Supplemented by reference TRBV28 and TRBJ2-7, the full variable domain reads DVKVTQSSRYLVKRTGEKVFLECVQDMDHENMFWYRQDPGLGLRLIYFSYDVKMKEKGDIPEGYSVSREKKERFSLILESASTNQTSMYLCASSLIRDSPSYEQYFGPGTRLTVT.

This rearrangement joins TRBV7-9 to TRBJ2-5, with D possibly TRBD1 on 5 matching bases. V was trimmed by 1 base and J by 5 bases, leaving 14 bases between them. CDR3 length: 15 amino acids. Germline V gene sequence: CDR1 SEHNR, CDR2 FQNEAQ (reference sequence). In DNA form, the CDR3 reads TGTGCCAGCAGCTTAGGAAGGGGAAAGGTGGAGACCCAGTACTTC. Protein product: CASSLGRGKVETQYF.

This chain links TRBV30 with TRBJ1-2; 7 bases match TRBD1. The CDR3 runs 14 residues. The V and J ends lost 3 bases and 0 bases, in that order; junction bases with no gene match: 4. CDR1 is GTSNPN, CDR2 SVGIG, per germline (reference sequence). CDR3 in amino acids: CAWRQGRANYGYTF. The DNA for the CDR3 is TGTGCCTGGAGACAGGGGAGGGCTAACTATGGCTACACCTTC.

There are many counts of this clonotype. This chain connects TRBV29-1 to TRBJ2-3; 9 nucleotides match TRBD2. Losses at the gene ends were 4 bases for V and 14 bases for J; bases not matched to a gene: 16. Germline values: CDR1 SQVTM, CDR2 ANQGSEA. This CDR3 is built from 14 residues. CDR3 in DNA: TGCAGCGTTGTTGAGCGGGGGGCCCACACAGGATCGTATTTT. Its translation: CSVVERGAHTGSYF.

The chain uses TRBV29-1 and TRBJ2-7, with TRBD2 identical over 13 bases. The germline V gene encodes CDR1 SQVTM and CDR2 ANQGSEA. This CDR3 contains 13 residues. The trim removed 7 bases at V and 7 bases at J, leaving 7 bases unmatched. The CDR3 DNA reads TGCAGCGGAGGGACTAGCGGGGTGGAAGAGCAGTACTTC. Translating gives CSGGTSGVEEQYF.

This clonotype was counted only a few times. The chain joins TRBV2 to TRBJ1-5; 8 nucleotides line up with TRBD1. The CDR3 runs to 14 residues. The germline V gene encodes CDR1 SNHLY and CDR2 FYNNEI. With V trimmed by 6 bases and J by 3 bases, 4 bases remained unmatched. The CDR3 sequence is CASRDRVANQPQHF. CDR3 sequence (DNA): TGTGCCAGCAGGGACAGGGTGGCCAATCAGCCCCAGCATTTT.

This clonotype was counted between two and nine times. CDR3 sequence (DNA): TGCAGTGCTCACAGGGGAGGGTCGGTAACTAATGAAAAACTGTTTTTT. This encodes CSAHRGGSVTNEKLFF. The rearrangement uses TRBV20-1 and TRBJ1-4; 7 positions match TRBD1. This CDR3 has 16 amino acids. CDR1 DFQATT and CDR2 SNEGSKA come from the germline V gene (reference sequence). The V and J ends lost 5 bases and 1 base, in that order; junction bases with no gene match: 10.

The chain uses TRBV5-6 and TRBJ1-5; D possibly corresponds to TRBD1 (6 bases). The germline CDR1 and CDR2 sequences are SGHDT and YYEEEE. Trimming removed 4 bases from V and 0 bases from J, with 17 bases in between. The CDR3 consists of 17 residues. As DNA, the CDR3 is TGTGCCAGCAGCCGTTACGGGCAGGGGATTAGCAATCAGCCCCAGCATTTT. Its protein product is CASSRYGQGISNQPQHF.

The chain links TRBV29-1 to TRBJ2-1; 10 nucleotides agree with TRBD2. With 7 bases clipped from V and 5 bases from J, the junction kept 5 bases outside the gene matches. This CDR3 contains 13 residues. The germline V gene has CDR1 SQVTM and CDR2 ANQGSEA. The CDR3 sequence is CSASSGRDNEQFF. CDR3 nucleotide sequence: TGCAGCGCCTCTAGCGGGAGAGACAATGAGCAGTTCTTC.

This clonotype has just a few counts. CDR3 loop: CASSSQGSANEKLFF. CDR3 DNA: TGTGCCAGCAGTTCACAGGGGTCTGCTAATGAAAAACTGTTTTTT. The chain uses TRBV12-3 or TRBV12-4 and TRBJ1-4; 7 bases fit TRBD1. CDR3 size: 15 residues. The ends lost 4 bases at V and 3 bases at J; junction bases unmatched: 5.

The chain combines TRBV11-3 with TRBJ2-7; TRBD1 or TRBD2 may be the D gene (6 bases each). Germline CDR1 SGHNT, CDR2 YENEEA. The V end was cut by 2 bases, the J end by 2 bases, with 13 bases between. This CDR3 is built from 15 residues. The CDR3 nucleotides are TGTGCCAGCAGCTTAACGGGGGCTGGTGCCTACGAGCAGTACTTC. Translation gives CASSLTGAGAYEQYF. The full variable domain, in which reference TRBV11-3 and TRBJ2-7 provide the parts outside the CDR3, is EAGVVQSPRYKIIEKKQPVAFWCNPISGHNTLYWYLQNLGQGPELLIRYENEEAVDDSQLPKDRFSAERLKGVDSTLKIQPAELGDSAVYLCASSLTGAGAYEQYFGPGTRLTVT.

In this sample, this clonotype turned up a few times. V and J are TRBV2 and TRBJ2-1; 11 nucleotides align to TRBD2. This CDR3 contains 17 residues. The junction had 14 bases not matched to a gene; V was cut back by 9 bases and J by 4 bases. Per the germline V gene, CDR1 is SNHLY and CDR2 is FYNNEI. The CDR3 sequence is CASSLTSGSFGYNEQFF. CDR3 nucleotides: TGTGCCAGTAGTCTAACTAGCGGGAGCTTCGGTTACAATGAGCAGTTCTTC.

The CDR3 is CSATFLDQETQYF. The CDR3 nucleotides are TGCAGTGCTACCTTCTTGGACCAAGAGACCCAGTACTTC. This chain connects TRBV20-1 to TRBJ2-5, with D unclear. The V gene lost 4 bases and the J gene lost 0 bases, with 9 bases spanning the gap. The CDR3 runs 13 residues. Germline V gives CDR1 DFQATT, CDR2 SNEGSKA (reference sequence).

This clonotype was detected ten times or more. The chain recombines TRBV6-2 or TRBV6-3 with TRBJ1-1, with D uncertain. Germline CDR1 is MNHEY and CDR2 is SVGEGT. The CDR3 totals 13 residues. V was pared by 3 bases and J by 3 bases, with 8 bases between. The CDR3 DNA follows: TGTGCCAGCAGTTATGGAGGGTACACTGAAGCTTTCTTT. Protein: CASSYGGYTEAFF.

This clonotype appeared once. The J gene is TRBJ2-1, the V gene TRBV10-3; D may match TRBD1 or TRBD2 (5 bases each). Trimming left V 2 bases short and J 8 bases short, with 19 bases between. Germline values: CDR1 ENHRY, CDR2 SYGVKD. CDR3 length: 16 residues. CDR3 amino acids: CAISERDRTRDDEQFF. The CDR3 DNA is TGTGCCATCAGTGAGCGGGACCGTACCCGTGACGATGAGCAGTTCTTC.

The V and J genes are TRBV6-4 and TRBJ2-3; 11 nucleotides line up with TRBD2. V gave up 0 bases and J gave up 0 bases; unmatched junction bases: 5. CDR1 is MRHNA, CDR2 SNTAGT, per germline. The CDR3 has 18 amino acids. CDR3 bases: TGTGCCAGCAGTGACTCTCTCCTAGCGGGGGGAAGCACAGATACGCAGTATTTT. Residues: CASSDSLLAGGSTDTQYF.

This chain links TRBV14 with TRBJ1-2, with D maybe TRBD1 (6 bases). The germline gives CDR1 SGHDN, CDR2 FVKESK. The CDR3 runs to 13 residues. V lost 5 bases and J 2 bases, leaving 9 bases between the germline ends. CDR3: CASSYDRNYGYTF. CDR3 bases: TGTGCCAGCAGCTACGACAGGAACTATGGCTACACCTTC.